The rows below give T cell receptor beta chains drawn from one sample of a study of identical twins. TCRdb called the 5' RACE reads again in MiXCR, with one record for every CDR3 protein. The sample yields approximately 680,000 distinct CDR3 sequences, just over 7% seen once. This same sample was also part of a study on yellow fever vaccine responses in identical twins.

Sequencing was carried out using PBMCs. The receptors were gathered from a woman aged 18-35 years in good health. CDR3s include the opening cysteine and the closing phenylalanine or tryptophan. Fields, in order: D gene, V gene, J gene, clone size, CDR3 protein. The D gene is left open where the match is weak. Where a row states a size, it is once, few, many or the class of an expanded clone; other rows omit it.

TRBD2	TRBV18	TRBJ2-5	once	CASSRPPAAGVKETQYF
.	TRBV29-1	TRBJ2-6	few	CSVPESGANVLTF
TRBD2	TRBV20-1	TRBJ2-1	many	CSAQGLAASYNEQFF
.	TRBV12-3/TRBV12-4	TRBJ1-5	few	CASSLRWGDNSNQPQHF
.	TRBV24-1	TRBJ1-6	many	CATSERGNSPLHF
.	TRBV11-2	TRBJ2-1	.	CASSLFDGETGTPQFF
.	TRBV12-5	TRBJ2-7	few	CASGSPDKRYEQYF
.	TRBV24-1	TRBJ2-5	.	CATSELEGGPQETQYF
TRBD2	TRBV19	TRBJ2-3	few	CASTPGLAESTDTQYF
TRBD1	TRBV12-5	TRBJ1-4	few	CASGRDRGTGNEKLFF
TRBD2	TRBV7-9	TRBJ2-1	few	CASSLARSGGFNNEQFF
.	TRBV20-1	TRBJ2-6	many	CSALGSGANVLTF